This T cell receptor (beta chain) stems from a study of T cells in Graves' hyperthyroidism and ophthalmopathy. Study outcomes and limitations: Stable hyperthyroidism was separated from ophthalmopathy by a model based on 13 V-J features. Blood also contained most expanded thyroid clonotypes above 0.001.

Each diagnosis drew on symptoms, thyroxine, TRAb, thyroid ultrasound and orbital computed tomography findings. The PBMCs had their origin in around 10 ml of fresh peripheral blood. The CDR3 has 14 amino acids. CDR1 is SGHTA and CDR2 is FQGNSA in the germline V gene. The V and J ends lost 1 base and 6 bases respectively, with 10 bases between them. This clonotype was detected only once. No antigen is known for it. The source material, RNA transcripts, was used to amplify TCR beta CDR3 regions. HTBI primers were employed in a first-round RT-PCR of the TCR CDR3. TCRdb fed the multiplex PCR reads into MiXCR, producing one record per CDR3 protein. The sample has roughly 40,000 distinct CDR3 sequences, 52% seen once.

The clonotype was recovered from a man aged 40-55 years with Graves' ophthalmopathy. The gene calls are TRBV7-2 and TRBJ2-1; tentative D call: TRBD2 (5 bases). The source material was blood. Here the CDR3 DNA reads TGTGCCAGCAGCTTAGGCGGGCGAGGCAATGAGCAGTTCTTC. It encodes CASSLGGRGNEQFF.